This T cell receptor beta chain stems from a study of T cell responses to AZD1222 COVID-19 vaccine. Study-wide findings and caveats: Vaccine-related CD4 TCRs covered spike, predominating at 160-218 and 743-854. Reportedly, close to half of spike-specific TCRs are directed against unmutated variant regions. Just six people given AZD1222 tested seropositive at baseline. Possibly, clonal diversity was underestimated; donors were largely white British and included more females.

Points on this clone: Its target is unknown.

Generated by immunoSEQ multiplex PCR, the TCRdb table keeps only in-frame clones and is missing some. The table shows under 170,000 clones, with roughly 90% occurring only once. The germline CDR1 and CDR2 sequences are MNHEY and SVGAGI. Deletions cut 2 bases from V and 7 bases from J, with 5 bases between. The CDR3 sequence is 12 residues long. The source is an adult who received the AZD1222 COVID-19 vaccine. Sequencing was performed on peripheral blood, taken 28 days after the second AZD1222 dose. The chain has TRBV6-5 and TRBJ2-2, with D hard to call. The CDR3 reads CASSYGRGELFF. In DNA form, the CDR3 reads TGTGCCAGCAGTTACGGACGCGGGGAGCTGTTTTTT.